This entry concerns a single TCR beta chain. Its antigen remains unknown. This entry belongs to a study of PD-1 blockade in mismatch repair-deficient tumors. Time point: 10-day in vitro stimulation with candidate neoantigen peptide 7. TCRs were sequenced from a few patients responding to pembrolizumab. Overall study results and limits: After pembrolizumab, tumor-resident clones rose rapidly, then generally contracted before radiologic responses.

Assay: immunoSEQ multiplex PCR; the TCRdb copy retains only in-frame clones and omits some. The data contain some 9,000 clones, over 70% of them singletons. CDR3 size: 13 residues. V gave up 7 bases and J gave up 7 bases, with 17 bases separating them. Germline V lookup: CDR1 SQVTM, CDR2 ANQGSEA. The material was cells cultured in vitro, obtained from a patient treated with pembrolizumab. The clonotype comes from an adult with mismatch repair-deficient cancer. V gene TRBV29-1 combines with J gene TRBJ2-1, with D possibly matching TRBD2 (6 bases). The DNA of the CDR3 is TGCAGCGCCAAGGCCCTGAGCGGGAATGAGCAGTTCTTC. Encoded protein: CSAKALSGNEQFF.